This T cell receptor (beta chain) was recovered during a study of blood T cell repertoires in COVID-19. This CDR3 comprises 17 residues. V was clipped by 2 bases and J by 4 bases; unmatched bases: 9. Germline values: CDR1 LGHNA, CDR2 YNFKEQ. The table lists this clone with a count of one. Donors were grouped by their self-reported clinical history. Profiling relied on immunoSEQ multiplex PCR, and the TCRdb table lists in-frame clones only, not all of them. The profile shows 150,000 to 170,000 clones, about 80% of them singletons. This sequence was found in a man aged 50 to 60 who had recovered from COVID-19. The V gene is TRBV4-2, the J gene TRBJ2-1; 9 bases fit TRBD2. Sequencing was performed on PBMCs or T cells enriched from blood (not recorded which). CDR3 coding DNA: TGTGCCAGCAGCCAACGGGCTAGCGGGGCGGGTTACAATGAGCAGTTCTTC. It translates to CASSQRASGAGYNEQFF.